The 30 T cell receptor beta chains in this list originate from one sample, sequenced in a study of blood T cell repertoires in COVID-19. Sequencing was performed with immunoSEQ multiplex PCR; in TCRdb, only in-frame clones are kept and a portion is missing. The table lists approximately 80,000 clones, 81% of them singletons. Source material: peripheral blood. The receptors were sampled from an older man with acute or convalescent COVID-19.

This chain uses TRBV5-4 with TRBJ1-5, with TRBD1 matching over 7 bases. Germline trimming cut 3 bases from V and 4 bases from J; bases unmatched to any gene: 4. CDR3 length: 14 residues. CDR1 is SGHNT, CDR2 YYREEE, per germline (reference sequence). The CDR3 region has the DNA TGTGCCAGCAGCTCAGGGGGTAGTAATCAGCCCCAGCATTTT. It encodes CASSSGGSNQPQHF.

The chain joins TRBV19 to TRBJ2-1, with a weak D call TRBD2 (7 bases). The CDR3 is 17 residues long. The germline V and J ends were trimmed by 5 bases and 7 bases, with 24 bases remaining between them. Germline values: CDR1 LNHDA, CDR2 SQIVND (reference sequence). CDR3: CASSPVLGGPAENEQFF. Here the CDR3 DNA reads TGTGCCAGTAGTCCAGTATTGGGGGGGCCTGCAGAGAATGAGCAGTTCTTC.

The CDR3 here is CASSPGQGVGYTF. Here the CDR3 DNA reads TGTGCCAGCAGCCCGGGACAGGGTGTTGGCTACACCTTC. This rearrangement joins TRBV3-1 (or the pseudogene TRBV3-2) to TRBJ1-2; 9 positions agree with TRBD1. V shed 4 bases, J shed 7 bases, and the junction held 4 bases outside the gene matches. CDR1 LGHDT and CDR2 YNNKEL come from the germline V gene (reference sequence). The CDR3 totals 13 residues.

This chain connects TRBV19 to TRBJ1-4; perhaps TRBD1 as D (6 bases). The CDR3 totals 15 residues. V gave up 2 bases and J gave up 8 bases, with 15 bases separating them. CDR1 LNHDA and CDR2 SQIVND come from the germline V gene (reference sequence). The CDR3 bases are TGTGCCAGTAGTATACGGGCAGGGGAGAGCGAAAAACTGTTTTTT. Translation: CASSIRAGESEKLFF.

Only one count was recorded for this clone. The chain joins TRBV5-1 to TRBJ2-5; tentatively, D is TRBD1 (6 bases). V lost 5 bases to trimming and J lost 4 bases, with 15 bases between them. The germline gives CDR1 SGHRS, CDR2 YFSETQ. This CDR3 is built from 14 residues. In DNA, the CDR3 is TGCGCCAGCAGTGTTTGGCAGGGGCGAGAGACCCAGTACTTC. It specifies CASSVWQGRETQYF.

This clone was detected once. V usage is TRBV5-1 and J usage is TRBJ1-1, with 10 bases lining up with TRBD1. Germline V gene lookup returns CDR1 SGHRS and CDR2 YFSETQ. The J segment lost 3 bases and the V segment lost 4 bases, leaving 3 bases of the junction unmatched. The CDR3 spans 14 residues. The chain's CDR3 is CASSGTGAHTEAFF. The CDR3 region has the DNA TGCGCCAGCAGCGGGACAGGGGCACACACTGAAGCTTTCTTT.

The chain joins TRBV9 to TRBJ2-7; TRBD1 matches 7 bases. The CDR3 length is 14 residues. Trimming took 0 bases from V and 2 from J; bases not matched to a gene: 2. CDR1 and CDR2 from the germline V gene are SGDLS and YYNGEE. CDR3 nucleotides: TGTGCCAGCAGCGTAGGGGACAGAGCCTACGAGCAGTACTTC. It is translated as CASSVGDRAYEQYF.

The rearrangement uses TRBV2 and TRBJ2-1; 10 nucleotides line up with TRBD1. V was clipped by 2 bases and J by 14 bases; unmatched bases: 6. In germline, CDR1 is SNHLY, CDR2 FYNNEI. This CDR3 region has 13 residues. CDR3 nucleotides: TGTGCCAGCAGTGAATCCTCCGGGACAGGGGAGTTCTTC. Translated: CASSESSGTGEFF.

This clone was seen only once. The V and J genes are TRBV18 and TRBJ2-2; TRBD2 might be the D (6 bases). The CDR3 is 16 residues long. Germline CDR1 KGHSH, CDR2 LQKENI. The V gene lost 3 bases and the J gene lost 0 bases, with 11 bases spanning the gap. The CDR3 region is CASSPYGGPNTGELFF. In DNA form, the CDR3 reads TGTGCCAGCTCACCTTACGGGGGACCGAACACCGGGGAGCTGTTTTTT.

The table lists this clone with a few counts. The rearrangement links TRBV19 to TRBJ1-1; tentative D call: TRBD1 (5 bases). Trimming stripped 5 bases from V and 5 bases from J, with 12 bases between. Germline V lookup: CDR1 LNHDA, CDR2 SQIVND (reference sequence). The length of the CDR3 is 13 residues. The CDR3 DNA follows: TGTGCCAGTAGTCTTGACTCAGGGACTGAAGCTTTCTTT. It translates to CASSLDSGTEAFF.

The chain links TRBV4-3 to TRBJ1-2; D call uncertain. This CDR3 is built from 14 residues. Deletions cut 3 bases from V and 6 bases from J, with 14 bases between. Germline V lookup: CDR1 LGHNA, CDR2 YSLEER. The CDR3 coding sequence is TGCGCCAGCAGCCAGCCCGACCGGGATAATGGCTACACCTTC. Amino acid sequence: CASSQPDRDNGYTF.

The V gene is TRBV6-1, the J gene TRBJ1-5; D gene uncertain. The V end was cut by 2 bases, the J end by 3 bases, with 11 bases between. This CDR3 has 15 residues. CDR1 and CDR2 (germline): MNHNS, SASEGT. In nucleotides, the CDR3 is TGTGCCAGCAGTGAACGTGAACTGAACAATCAGCCCCAGCATTTT. Translated: CASSERELNNQPQHF.

The chain employs TRBV9 and TRBJ2-5; 9 bases are shared with TRBD2. Germline CDR1 SGDLS, CDR2 YYNGEE. J was trimmed by 1 base and V by 4 bases; bases with no gene match: 2. The CDR3 runs to 14 residues. The CDR3 coding sequence is TGTGCCAGCAGCCCGGGACTAGCCCAAGAGACCCAGTACTTC. This translates into CASSPGLAQETQYF.

V is TRBV28 and J is TRBJ1-1; D not resolved. V was shortened by 2 bases and J by 1 base, with 11 bases between the two germline ends. CDR1 MDHEN and CDR2 SYDVKM come from the germline V gene. The CDR3 is made up of 15 amino acids. The CDR3 loop is CASSLAGAGNTEAFF. CDR3 nucleotide sequence: TGTGCCAGCAGTTTAGCGGGCGCGGGGAACACTGAAGCTTTCTTT. Complete variable domain (other parts from reference TRBV28 and TRBJ1-1): DVKVTQSSRYLVKRTGEKVFLECVQDMDHENMFWYRQDPGLGLRLIYFSYDVKMKEKGDIPEGYSVSREKKERFSLILESASTNQTSMYLCASSLAGAGNTEAFFGQGTRLTVV.

The rearrangement links TRBV19 to TRBJ2-2; TRBD1 aligns across 11 bases. Germline V gives CDR1 LNHDA, CDR2 SQIVND (reference sequence). Trimming at V came to 7 bases and at J to 6 bases, leaving 7 bases not matched to a gene. The length of the CDR3 is 15 residues. The CDR3 sequence is CASIRTGGISGELFF. In DNA form, the CDR3 reads TGTGCCAGTATTAGGACAGGGGGCATCTCCGGGGAGCTGTTTTTT.

The chain employs TRBV30 and TRBJ2-1; 9 bases fit TRBD2. CDR1 GTSNPN and CDR2 SVGIG come from the germline V gene (reference sequence). V dropped 5 bases and J dropped 7; count of bases not matched to a gene: 12. The CDR3 is 15 amino acids. CDR3 residues: CAWAKGGGRGNEQFF. CDR3 nucleotide sequence: TGTGCCTGGGCGAAGGGAGGCGGGAGGGGAAATGAGCAGTTCTTC.

The chain couples TRBV28 to TRBJ2-3, with 7 bases identical to TRBD2. The CDR3 has 15 amino acids. Looked up from germline, CDR1 is MDHEN and CDR2 is SYDVKM. The V and J ends lost 6 bases and 4 bases, in that order; junction bases with no gene match: 10. DNA for the CDR3: TGTGCCAGCAGACGGGGGGAAGGGCTCCCAGATACGCAGTATTTT. It specifies CASRRGEGLPDTQYF. The entire variable domain, with the rest obtained from reference TRBV28 and TRBJ2-3, is as follows: DVKVTQSSRYLVKRTGEKVFLECVQDMDHENMFWYRQDPGLGLRLIYFSYDVKMKEKGDIPEGYSVSREKKERFSLILESASTNQTSMYLCASRRGEGLPDTQYFGPGTRLTVL.

This sequence joins TRBV4-3 and TRBJ2-1; TRBD1 matches 7 bases. The J segment lost 4 bases and the V segment lost 4 bases, leaving 4 bases of the junction unmatched. The CDR3 is 14 amino acids. Germline V lookup: CDR1 LGHNA, CDR2 YSLEER. CDR3 sequence (DNA): TGCGCCAGCAGCCTCGACAGGGCTTACAATGAGCAGTTCTTC. Translation: CASSLDRAYNEQFF.

Written as DNA, the CDR3 is TGTGCCAGCAGCTTCGGGATCTACGAGCAGTACTTC. It codes for CASSFGIYEQYF. V gene TRBV5-6 combines with J gene TRBJ2-7; the D gene is possibly TRBD2 (5 bases). The CDR3 length is 12 residues. The V end lost 2 bases, the J end lost 3 bases, and 6 bases lay between the germline ends. CDR1 is SGHDT, CDR2 YYEEEE, per germline.

The genes are TRBV6-1 and TRBJ2-2, with D possibly being TRBD1 (5 bases). V lost 2 bases to trimming and J lost 3 bases, with 13 bases between them. Germline V gene data show CDR1 as MNHNS and CDR2 as SASEGT. This CDR3 contains 16 residues. CDR3 in DNA: TGTGCCAGCAGTGAAAGGGGCTTTAAGGACACCGGGGAGCTGTTTTTT. This translates into CASSERGFKDTGELFF.

This chain connects TRBV28 to TRBJ1-2; a possible D gene is TRBD1 (6 bases). The CDR3 sequence is 14 residues long. The germline CDR1 and CDR2 sequences are MDHEN and SYDVKM. V lost 5 bases to trimming and J lost 4 bases, with 14 bases between them. The CDR3 nucleotides are TGTGCCAGCAGTGACCACAGGGTACTCTATGGCTACACCTTC. Its translation: CASSDHRVLYGYTF.

The V call is TRBV5-1, the J call TRBJ2-7, with 9 bases identical to TRBD1. This CDR3 region has 14 residues. The trim removed 4 bases at V and 3 bases at J, leaving 5 bases unmatched. Germline V gene lookup returns CDR1 SGHRS and CDR2 YFSETQ. CDR3 coding DNA: TGCGCCAGCAGCGAACCGGGACAGGGCTACGAGCAGTACTTC. It specifies CASSEPGQGYEQYF.

The rearrangement uses TRBV5-1 and TRBJ2-7; D is perhaps TRBD1 (5 bases). The length of the CDR3 is 15 residues. With 0 bases removed from V and 7 bases from J, the gap between germline ends came to 17 bases. Germline CDR1 is SGHRS and CDR2 is YFSETQ. CDR3 DNA sequence: TGCGCCAGCAGCTTGGAGGGGCTAGACACGCATGAGCAGTACTTC. As protein: CASSLEGLDTHEQYF.

This clone appeared once. The V and J genes are TRBV5-4 and TRBJ2-5; D is perhaps TRBD1 (5 bases). The germline CDR1 and CDR2 sequences are SGHNT and YYREEE (reference sequence). CDR3 length equals 14 residues. The ends were cut back, 0 bases at V and 5 bases at J, with 11 bases in the middle. CDR3 sequence reads: CASSLGQRKETQYF. The CDR3 DNA reads TGTGCCAGCAGCTTGGGACAGCGAAAGGAGACCCAGTACTTC. Supplemented by reference TRBV5-4 and TRBJ2-5, the full variable domain reads ETGVTQSPTHLIKTRGQQVTLRCSSQSGHNTVSWYQQALGQGPQFIFQYYREEENGRGNFPPRFSGLQFPNYSSELNVNALELDDSALYLCASSLGQRKETQYFGPGTRLLVL.

The chain is built from TRBV5-1 and TRBJ2-5, with a possible D match to TRBD2 (5 bases). The CDR3 sequence is 13 residues long. With 6 bases removed from V and 4 bases from J, the gap between germline ends came to 13 bases. Germline V gene data show CDR1 as SGHRS and CDR2 as YFSETQ. CDR3 sequence: CASNTKEAETQYF. The DNA for the CDR3 is TGCGCCAGCAACACCAAGGAGGCAGAGACCCAGTACTTC.

The chain has TRBV5-1 and TRBJ1-1; 8 positions match TRBD1. This CDR3 region has 15 residues. V dropped 2 bases and J dropped 2; count of bases not matched to a gene: 5. CDR1 and CDR2 from the germline V gene are SGHRS and YFSETQ. CDR3 nucleotides: TGCGCCAGCAGCTTCCCTGACAGGGGAAACACTGAAGCTTTCTTT. Encoded protein: CASSFPDRGNTEAFF.

The V call is TRBV7-2, the J call TRBJ2-1, with 7 bases identical to TRBD1. The CDR3 loop spans 16 amino acids. The V gene's germline CDR1 is SGHTA and CDR2 FQGNSA. V shed 5 bases and J 0 bases; nucleotides not matched to a gene: 7. DNA of the CDR3: TGTGCCAGCAGCCATCAACGGGACAGCTCCTACAATGAGCAGTTCTTC. This codes for CASSHQRDSSYNEQFF.

This clone was observed a single time. V and J are TRBV12-3 or TRBV12-4 and TRBJ1-6; 7 bases line up with TRBD1. The V segment lost 6 bases and the J segment 6 bases; nucleotides outside the gene matches: 2. The CDR3 spans 13 residues. The CDR3 sequence: CASRGDSNSPLHF. In DNA form, the CDR3 reads TGTGCCAGCAGGGGGGACAGTAATTCACCCCTCCACTTT.

The V and J genes are TRBV27 and TRBJ2-1, with 10 bases matching TRBD2. CDR3 length: 19 amino acids. Losses at the gene ends were 2 bases for V and 4 bases for J; bases not matched to a gene: 14. Germline values: CDR1 MNHEY, CDR2 SMNVEV (reference sequence). CDR3 nucleotides: TGTGCCAGCAGTTTAGTGGATAAGATTAGCGGGAGGTCATACAATGAGCAGTTCTTC. Protein sequence: CASSLVDKISGRSYNEQFF.

About this clone itself: In the same sample, other DNA sequences code for this CDR3. The genes are TRBV11-3 and TRBJ2-2, with 8 bases lining up with TRBD2. Germline V gene lookup returns CDR1 SGHNT and CDR2 YENEEA. V shed 3 bases and J 7 bases; nucleotides not matched to a gene: 7. The CDR3 has 15 amino acids. Here the CDR3 reads CASSFSGGRSGELFF. The CDR3, as DNA: TGTGCCAGCAGCTTTTCGGGGGGGCGGAGCGGGGAGCTGTTTTTT. The variable domain in full, completed from reference TRBV11-3 and TRBJ2-2, reads EAGVVQSPRYKIIEKKQPVAFWCNPISGHNTLYWYLQNLGQGPELLIRYENEEAVDDSQLPKDRFSAERLKGVDSTLKIQPAELGDSAVYLCASSFSGGRSGELFFGEGSRLTVL.